Shown below are 19 T cell receptor beta chains from a single sample sequenced in a study of OX40 agonist ivuxolimab in advanced cancers. Assay: immunoSEQ multiplex PCR; the TCRdb copy retains only in-frame clones and omits some. The repertoire consists of 65,000 to 95,000 clones, with roughly 87% occurring once and the leading ten covering 5.5% to 8%. The material sequenced was CD4+ or CD8+ T cells sorted from blood, taken in a trial of the OX40 agonist ivuxolimab. The receptors come from an adult with an advanced solid tumor such as melanoma, head and neck, liver or kidney cancer.

The rearrangement joins TRBV11-2 to TRBJ2-1; 9 bases match TRBD1. V lost 0 bases, J lost 0 bases, and 3 bases stayed unmatched. CDR3 size: 17 residues. Germline V lookup: CDR1 SGHAT, CDR2 FQNNGV. CDR3 coding DNA: TGTGCCAGCAGCTTAGAAACAGGGGGCGGCTCCTACAATGAGCAGTTCTTC. Its translation is CASSLETGGGSYNEQFF.

The chain combines TRBV30 with TRBJ1-6; 9 bases are shared with TRBD1. After removal of 2 bases from V and 7 bases from J, the junction contained 6 bases not matched to a gene. There are 15 residues in the CDR3. The germline V gene encodes CDR1 GTSNPN and CDR2 SVGIG (reference sequence). The CDR3 nucleotides are TGTGCCTGGAGTCCCCGGGACAGGGTCAATTCACCCCTCCACTTT. This sequence encodes CAWSPRDRVNSPLHF.

In this sample, this clone turned up a few times. This chain uses TRBV6-5 with TRBJ1-4; TRBD1 might be the D (6 bases). The CDR3 is made up of 14 amino acids. Germline V gene sequence: CDR1 MNHEY, CDR2 SVGAGI. The germline V and J ends were trimmed by 5 bases and 8 bases, with 15 bases remaining between them. CDR3 in amino acids: CASSPRQVREKLFF. Here the CDR3 DNA reads TGTGCCAGCAGTCCGAGACAGGTTCGAGAAAAACTGTTTTTT.

This chain connects TRBV2 to TRBJ1-5, with D maybe TRBD1 (5 bases). The germline CDR1 and CDR2 sequences are SNHLY and FYNNEI. This CDR3 has 15 amino acids. The CDR3 DNA is TGTGCTCTCACCAGAGGGGCATTTAGCAATCAGCCCCAGCATTTT. Encoded protein: CALTRGAFSNQPQHF.

This sequence joins TRBV29-1 and TRBJ2-3; 15 bases are a match to TRBD2. Germline loops: CDR1 SQVTM, CDR2 ANQGSEA. This CDR3 has 15 residues. V gave up 5 bases and J gave up 8 bases; unmatched junction bases: 8. CDR3 nucleotide sequence: TGCAGCGTTCCGGGACTAGCGGGAGGCCGTGGTACGCAGTATTTT. It encodes CSVPGLAGGRGTQYF.

The CDR3 reads CASSLVSGGYEQFF. The CDR3, as DNA: TGTGCCAGCAGCTTGGTATCGGGAGGGTATGAGCAGTTCTTC. The chain links TRBV5-6 to TRBJ2-1, with 8 positions matching TRBD2. The ends lost 0 bases at V and 8 bases at J; junction bases unmatched: 4. This CDR3 has 14 residues. Germline V lookup: CDR1 SGHDT, CDR2 YYEEEE.

The J gene is TRBJ2-2, the V gene TRBV7-9, with D possibly matching TRBD2 (6 bases). CDR3 length equals 13 residues. Germline CDR1 SEHNR, CDR2 FQNEAQ (reference sequence). V lost 6 bases, J lost 4 bases, and 9 bases lay in between. CDR3 nucleotide sequence: TGTGCCAGCAGTTGGGACTTCACCGGGGAGCTGTTTTTT. Its protein is CASSWDFTGELFF. The variable domain in full, completed from reference TRBV7-9 and TRBJ2-2, reads DTGVSQNPRHKITKRGQNVTFRCDPISEHNRLYWYRQTLGQGPEFLTYFQNEAQLEKSRLLSDRFSAERPKGSFSTLEIQRTEQGDSAMYLCASSWDFTGELFFGEGSRLTVL.

CDR3 residues: CASNLGSLGRYTF. The CDR3 DNA reads as TGTGCCAGCAACCTAGGCAGTCTAGGGCGCTACACCTTC. This chain uses TRBV2 with TRBJ1-2; D is unresolved. The CDR3 is 13 amino acids. Trimming stripped 7 bases from V and 9 bases from J, with 18 bases between. Per germline, CDR1 SNHLY and CDR2 FYNNEI.

This chain joins TRBV9 and TRBJ2-2; D uncertain. V was trimmed by 0 bases and J by 5 bases, leaving 8 bases between them. The CDR3 sequence is 14 residues long. Germline loops: CDR1 SGDLS, CDR2 YYNGEE. CDR3: CASSVATRTGELFF. CDR3 DNA sequence: TGTGCCAGCAGCGTAGCTACGAGGACCGGGGAGCTGTTTTTT. The full variable domain, rest sourced from reference TRBV9 and TRBJ2-2, is DSGVTQTPKHLITATGQRVTLRCSPRSGDLSVYWYQQSLDQGLQFLIQYYNGEERAKGNILERFSAQQFPDLHSELNLSSLELGDSALYFCASSVATRTGELFFGEGSRLTVL.

This chain uses TRBV5-5 with TRBJ1-3, with D possibly TRBD1 on 5 matching bases. CDR1 and CDR2 (germline): SGHKS, YYEKEE (reference sequence). The CDR3 has 13 amino acids. The V and J ends lost 6 bases and 4 bases respectively, with 11 bases between them. CDR3 DNA: TGTGCCAGCACCACCCCAGGGGGAAACACCATATATTTT. This gives the protein CASTTPGGNTIYF.

The V call is TRBV7-2, the J call TRBJ2-2, with D tentatively TRBD2 (5 bases). The germline gives CDR1 SGHTA, CDR2 FQGNSA. V was cut by 4 bases and J by 13 bases, with 16 bases left in between. CDR3 size: 13 residues. CDR3 sequence: CASSSRERGALFF. CDR3 bases: TGTGCCAGCAGCTCTCGAGAACGGGGTGCGCTGTTTTTT.

This clone appeared once. The CDR3 loop reads CAWSGPTLNQPQHF. The CDR3 bases are TGTGCCTGGAGTGGACCGACCCTCAATCAGCCCCAGCATTTT. J is TRBJ1-5 and V is TRBV30, with D unresolved. The germline CDR1 and CDR2 sequences are GTSNPN and SVGIG (reference sequence). Trimming left V 1 base short and J 3 bases short, with 10 bases between. The CDR3 consists of 14 residues.

This chain links TRBV9 with TRBJ1-2; maybe TRBD1 (5 bases). Germline V CDR1 and CDR2: SGDLS, YYNGEE. V lost 4 bases and J lost 5, with 15 bases in between. This CDR3 region has 14 residues. Here the CDR3 reads CASSIGEGRYGYTF. Written as DNA, the CDR3 is TGTGCCAGCAGCATCGGAGAGGGGCGATATGGCTACACCTTC.

V usage is TRBV6-5 and J usage is TRBJ2-5; 7 nucleotides match TRBD2. This CDR3 region has 15 residues. J gave up 4 bases and V 0 bases, and 5 bases lay outside the gene matches. The V gene's germline CDR1 is MNHEY and CDR2 SVGAGI. The CDR3 DNA is TGTGCCAGCAGTTACTCGACGGGAGGCGGAGAGACCCAGTACTTC. It specifies CASSYSTGGGETQYF.

This clone showed up just a few times. J is TRBJ2-5 and V is TRBV27; tentatively, D is TRBD2 (6 bases). V lost 7 bases and J 4 bases, leaving 13 bases between the germline ends. This CDR3 has 13 residues. Per germline, CDR1 MNHEY and CDR2 SMNVEV (reference sequence). CDR3: CASTGGSRETQYF. The CDR3 region has the DNA TGTGCCAGCACCGGAGGGAGTCGAGAGACCCAGTACTTC.

The chain links TRBV18 to TRBJ1-2; TRBD1 might be the D (5 bases). Germline CDR1 is KGHSH and CDR2 is LQKENI. Between the trimmed V and J ends, which lost 0 bases and 4 bases, there was a span of 15 bases. The CDR3 loop spans 16 amino acids. DNA of the CDR3: TGTGCCAGCTCACCACCGGCTTCGGGGCTGGCCTATGGCTACACCTTC. Amino acid sequence: CASSPPASGLAYGYTF.

The chain couples TRBV5-1 to TRBJ2-7; D is ambiguous. The CDR3 length is 12 residues. CDR1 and CDR2 from the germline V gene are SGHRS and YFSETQ. The V end lost 4 bases, the J end lost 6 bases, and 11 bases lay between the germline ends. The CDR3 DNA reads as TGCGCCAGCAGCCCGGAAAGTGGCGAGCAGTACTTC. This sequence encodes CASSPESGEQYF.

The chain links TRBV29-1 to TRBJ1-2, with a possible D match to TRBD1 (5 bases). V lost 4 bases and J lost 3, with 15 bases in between. CDR1 is SQVTM and CDR2 is ANQGSEA in the germline V gene. The CDR3 length is 14 residues. CDR3 nucleotide sequence: TGCAGCGTTGTGTCCGTTGGCAGGGACTATGGCTACACCTTC. This encodes CSVVSVGRDYGYTF.

The rearrangement joins TRBV5-1 to TRBJ2-1; D is perhaps TRBD2 (5 bases). Per the germline V gene, CDR1 is SGHRS and CDR2 is YFSETQ. This CDR3 spans 14 amino acids. The germline V and J ends were trimmed by 0 bases and 8 bases, with 12 bases remaining between them. As DNA, the CDR3 is TGCGCCAGCAGCTTGGCCTTGATGGGAGATGAGCAGTTCTTC. Amino acids: CASSLALMGDEQFF.